This TCR beta chain came from a study of blood T cell repertoires in COVID-19. Study-wide context: PBMCs, B-cell-depleted T cells, or T cells provided the cDNA or gDNA that made up the material.

V gave up 6 bases and J gave up 0 bases; unmatched junction bases: 11. CDR3 length equals 17 residues. Germline CDR1 LNHNV, CDR2 YYDKDF (reference sequence). Per the authors' pipeline: Nucleated cell number was recorded as an estimate derived from reference gene primer amplification. The repertoire was sequenced with immunoSEQ multiplex PCR; TCRdb's copy has only in-frame clones and lacks some. V and J calls and clone size follow that table, whereas D and trimming were derived from the DNA. The data contain about 250,000 clones, roughly 86% of them singletons. Sequencing was carried out using peripheral blood. The receptor's source is a woman between 25 and 40 years old with acute or convalescent COVID-19. V and J are TRBV15 and TRBJ2-1, with TRBD2 identical over 7 bases. CDR3 sequence (DNA): TGTGCCACCAGGGCTAGCGGTATTAGGAGCTCCTACAATGAGCAGTTCTTC. Its protein product is CATRASGIRSSYNEQFF.